The entry below describes one T cell receptor (beta chain). Its matching antigen is unknown. CDR3 length: 15 amino acids. CDR1 is MDHEN, CDR2 SYDVKM, per germline. The V end lost 0 bases, the J end lost 5 bases, and 13 bases lay between the germline ends. 60 Vbeta and 13 Jbeta primers were used in PCR. Only in-frame clones appear in the TCRdb table, and some are missing; sequencing was by immunoSEQ multiplex PCR. Among under 150,000 clones listed, around 82% were seen once. The sample belongs to a study of cytomegalovirus exposure and HLA in healthy donors. Although they were nominally healthy when sampled, donors likely had unrecorded immune exposures. Study-wide points: In terms of immune exposure information, only CMV serostatus was available. The majority of TCR sequences were rare, yet some public TCRs appeared in many donors. Later analysis suggested links between common viral pathogens and several top significant clusters.

The chain couples TRBV28 to TRBJ1-1; D is uncertain. Material for sequencing was PBMCs. This clonotype was sampled from a boy younger than 18 in good health and CMV-seronegative. The CDR3 DNA follows: TGTGCCAGCAGTTTATGGCGGGAACCGAAAACTGAAGCTTTCTTT. It yields the protein CASSLWREPKTEAFF.